This T cell receptor beta chain derives from a study of T cell responses to AZD1222 COVID-19 vaccine. Notes on the study in general: Spike-specific TCR breadth rose after two AZD1222 doses, and depth rose as well.

Measured with immunoSEQ multiplex PCR; TCRdb has only the in-frame clones, and not every one. The table records more than 95,000 clones, 88% of them present only once. As to this clone: Its antigen is as yet unknown.

Deletions cut 5 bases from V and 10 bases from J, with 15 bases between. Germline V gene lookup returns CDR1 PRHDT and CDR2 FYEKMQ (reference sequence). The CDR3 runs 13 residues. The source was peripheral blood, collected on day 0 of AZD1222 vaccination. The TCR originated in an adult in good health. The V gene is TRBV13, the J gene TRBJ2-1; no clear D. CDR3 amino acids: CASSPKTTSEQFF. As DNA, the CDR3 is TGTGCCAGCAGCCCTAAGACCACCTCGGAGCAGTTCTTC.